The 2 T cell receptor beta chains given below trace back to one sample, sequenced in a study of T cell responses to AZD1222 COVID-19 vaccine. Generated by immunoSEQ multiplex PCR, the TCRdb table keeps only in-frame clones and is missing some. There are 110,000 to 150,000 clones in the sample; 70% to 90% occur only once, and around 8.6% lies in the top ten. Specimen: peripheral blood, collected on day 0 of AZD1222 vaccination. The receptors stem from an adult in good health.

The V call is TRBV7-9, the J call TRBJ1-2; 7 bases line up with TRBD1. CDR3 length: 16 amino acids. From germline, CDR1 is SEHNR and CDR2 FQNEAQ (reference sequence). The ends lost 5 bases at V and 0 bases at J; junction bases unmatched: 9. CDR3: CASSKNLGTANYGYTF. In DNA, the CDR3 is TGTGCCAGCAGCAAGAACCTAGGGACAGCTAACTATGGCTACACCTTC.

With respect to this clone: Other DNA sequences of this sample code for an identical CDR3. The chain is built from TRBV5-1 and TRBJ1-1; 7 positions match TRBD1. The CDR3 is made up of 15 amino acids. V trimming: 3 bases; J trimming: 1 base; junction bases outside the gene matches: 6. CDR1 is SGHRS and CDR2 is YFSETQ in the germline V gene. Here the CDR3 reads CASSSRQGGNTEAFF. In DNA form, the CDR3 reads TGCGCCAGCAGCTCGCGACAGGGTGGGAACACTGAAGCTTTCTTT.